The entry below gives a single T cell receptor (beta chain) sequence along with its context. The data derive from a study of blood T cell repertoires in COVID-19. CDR1 and CDR2 from the germline V gene are LNHDA and SQIVND (reference sequence). Between the trimmed V and J ends, which lost 10 bases and 2 bases, there was a span of 9 bases. This CDR3 has 12 residues. The protocol was immunoSEQ multiplex PCR, while the TCRdb copy is restricted to in-frame clones and leaves out a portion. The data show some 180,000 clones, 84% seen once. V usage is TRBV19 and J usage is TRBJ1-3; D not certain. The TCR originated in a woman at least 80 years old with COVID-19, enrolled during active disease. Sample: peripheral blood. CDR3 DNA: TGTGCCACCGGACTTGCTGGAAACACCATATATTTT. Amino acid sequence: CATGLAGNTIYF.